This T cell receptor (beta chain) was identified during a study of blood T cell repertoires in COVID-19. Across the study: Sources were T cells, B-cell-depleted T cells, or PBMCs; the material itself was cDNA or gDNA.

The CDR3 consists of 14 residues. Losses at the gene ends were 3 bases for V and 3 bases for J; bases not matched to a gene: 3. CDR1 and CDR2 from the germline V gene are SGHTA and FQGNSA. Living in about 25 US areas, the participants were between 18 and 89 years of age. The data were produced by immunoSEQ multiplex PCR, yet TCRdb's version contains in-frame clones alone and is incomplete. The profile shows 200,000 or so clones, under 90% of them singletons. The source is a man aged 60-69 years who had recovered from COVID-19. V usage is TRBV7-2 and J usage is TRBJ1-1; 8 bases map to TRBD1. The source material was PBMCs or T cells enriched from blood (not recorded which). CDR3 nucleotide sequence: TGTGCCAGCAGCTTCGGGGACAGGCACACTGAAGCTTTCTTT. Amino acid sequence: CASSFGDRHTEAFF.